The 31 T cell receptor beta chains presented below share a single source sample, sequenced in a study of cytomegalovirus exposure and HLA in healthy donors. Use of 60 Vbeta and 13 Jbeta primers characterized the PCR. Some clones are missing from TCRdb's copy, which holds only in-frame ones; the method was immunoSEQ multiplex PCR. Of 150,000 to 200,000 clones in the sample, roughly 77% were seen once. What was sequenced was PBMCs. The receptors here all came from a man in his forties in good health and CMV-seropositive.

The V and J genes are TRBV7-2 and TRBJ2-7; TRBD2 matches at 10 bases. The J segment lost 0 bases and the V segment lost 1 base, leaving 6 bases of the junction unmatched. The CDR3 totals 17 residues. The V gene's germline CDR1 is SGHTA and CDR2 FQGNSA. CDR3 in DNA: TGTGCCAGCAGCTTAGTTGCGACTAGCGGGTCCTCCTACGAGCAGTACTTC. Translated: CASSLVATSGSSYEQYF.

The V and J genes are TRBV6-1 and TRBJ1-6; no reliable D call. Germline assignment: CDR1 MNHNS and CDR2 SASEGT. V was pared by 9 bases and J by 5 bases, with 17 bases between. This CDR3 is 15 amino acids long. The CDR3 loop is CASPYAEGHNSPLHF. CDR3 sequence (DNA): TGTGCCAGTCCGTATGCGGAGGGCCATAATTCACCCCTCCACTTT.

This rearrangement joins TRBV19 to TRBJ2-3; 7 bases are shared with TRBD1. With V trimmed by 5 bases and J by 0 bases, 8 bases remained unmatched. The germline CDR1 and CDR2 sequences are LNHDA and SQIVND (reference sequence). The length of the CDR3 is 16 residues. The CDR3 loop reads CASSPRQGLSTDTQYF. The CDR3 nucleotides are TGTGCCAGTAGTCCCAGACAGGGTTTGAGCACAGATACGCAGTATTTT. Based on the CDR3 plus reference TRBV19 and TRBJ2-3, the full variable domain is DGGITQSPKYLFRKEGQNVTLSCEQNLNHDAMYWYRQDPGQGLRLIYYSQIVNDFQKGDIAEGYSVSREKKESFPLTVTSAQKNPTAFYLCASSPRQGLSTDTQYFGPGTRLTVL.

This chain connects TRBV19 to TRBJ2-3; 10 bases match TRBD2. Trimming took 10 bases from V and 0 from J; bases not matched to a gene: 7. CDR3 length: 15 residues. Germline V gene sequence: CDR1 LNHDA, CDR2 SQIVND (reference sequence). In nucleotides, the CDR3 is TGTGCCACCAGGACTAGCGGTGCTAGCACAGATACGCAGTATTTT. It is translated as CATRTSGASTDTQYF.

The gene calls are TRBV11-2 and TRBJ2-3, with D possibly being TRBD1 (6 bases). V gave up 5 bases and J gave up 6 bases, with 12 bases separating them. From germline, CDR1 is SGHAT and CDR2 FQNNGV. The CDR3 contains 13 residues. The CDR3 DNA reads TGTGCCAGCAGCAAACAGGGTTTTGATACGCAGTATTTT. Its protein is CASSKQGFDTQYF.

J is TRBJ2-5 and V is TRBV5-8; TRBD2 aligns across 12 bases. Looked up from germline, CDR1 is SGHTS and CDR2 is YDEGEE. J was trimmed by 5 bases and V by 4 bases; bases with no gene match: 12. CDR3 size: 17 residues. Written as DNA, the CDR3 is TGTGCCAGCAGCGGGGGACTAGCGGGCGACCTGGGGGAGACCCAGTACTTC. Protein product: CASSGGLAGDLGETQYF.

This chain joins TRBV7-2 and TRBJ1-4; D is unclear. This CDR3 is built from 15 residues. V was cut by 0 bases and J by 3 bases, with 8 bases left in between. Germline CDR1 is SGHTA and CDR2 is FQGNSA. DNA of the CDR3: TGTGCCAGCAGCTTAGCCCAGGTTGCTAATGAAAAACTGTTTTTT. It yields the protein CASSLAQVANEKLFF.

J is TRBJ2-7 and V is TRBV6-1; D might be TRBD1 (6 bases). The V and J ends lost 6 bases and 3 bases respectively, with 12 bases between them. CDR3 size: 13 residues. CDR1 is MNHNS and CDR2 is SASEGT in the germline V gene. Here the CDR3 DNA reads TGTGCCAGCAGGCAGGACAGTCACTACGAGCAGTACTTC. This gives the protein CASRQDSHYEQYF.

This clone appeared once. The chain couples TRBV5-4 to TRBJ1-6; TRBD1 agrees at 9 bases. The V gene end was trimmed by 3 bases and the J gene end by 10 bases; junction bases not matched to a gene: 5. CDR1 is SGHNT, CDR2 YYREEE, per germline (reference sequence). The CDR3 runs 14 residues. In nucleotides, the CDR3 is TGTGCCAGCAGCTCCCGGGACAGGGACTCACCCCTCCACTTT. Protein: CASSSRDRDSPLHF.

The chain employs TRBV18 and TRBJ2-3, with 7 nucleotides matching TRBD1. Germline lookup yields CDR1 KGHSH and CDR2 LQKENI. V trimming: 6 bases; J trimming: 1 base; junction bases outside the gene matches: 10. This CDR3 is built from 16 residues. Written as DNA, the CDR3 is TGTGCCAGCTCGGGGCGAGGGGGCGCGGGCACAGATACGCAGTATTTT. This translates into CASSGRGGAGTDTQYF. Using reference TRBV18 and TRBJ2-3 for the parts outside the CDR3, the full variable domain is NAGVMQNPRHLVRRRGQEARLRCSPMKGHSHVYWYRQLPEEGLKFMVYLQKENIIDESGMPKERFSAEFPKEGPSILRIQQVVRGDSAAYFCASSGRGGAGTDTQYFGPGTRLTVL.

The chain has TRBV7-2 and TRBJ2-1, with D perhaps matching TRBD2 (6 bases). Trimming pared 5 bases from V and 6 bases from J, leaving 11 bases between. There are 13 residues in the CDR3. Germline V gene lookup returns CDR1 SGHTA and CDR2 FQGNSA. CDR3 protein: CASSRSGSNEQFF. For the CDR3, the DNA is TGTGCCAGCAGCCGGAGCGGGTCCAATGAGCAGTTCTTC.

This clone has only a few counts. This chain joins TRBV19 and TRBJ2-2; 8 bases map to TRBD1. In germline, CDR1 is LNHDA, CDR2 SQIVND (reference sequence). This CDR3 has 14 amino acids. Trimming cost V 5 bases and J 6 bases; bases outside gene matches: 5. The CDR3 is CASSEHRGAGELFF. In nucleotides, the CDR3 is TGTGCCAGTAGTGAACACAGGGGGGCCGGGGAGCTGTTTTTT.

The rearrangement links TRBV30 to TRBJ2-7, with D possibly TRBD1 on 7 matching bases. V lost 8 bases to trimming and J lost 4 bases, with 24 bases between them. Germline V gene data show CDR1 as GTSNPN and CDR2 as SVGIG (reference sequence). The CDR3 length is 15 residues. This CDR3 reads CARPSGAGGTYEQYF. The DNA for the CDR3 is TGTGCCCGCCCCTCGGGGGCAGGGGGAACATACGAGCAGTACTTC.

J is TRBJ1-5 and V is TRBV2, with D maybe TRBD1 (5 bases). The V end lost 4 bases, the J end lost 7 bases, and 17 bases lay between the germline ends. This CDR3 spans 15 amino acids. CDR1 is SNHLY and CDR2 is FYNNEI in the germline V gene. The CDR3, as DNA: TGTGCCAGCAGTGGGGGCCTATTGGGTAGGCAGCCCCAGCATTTT. This sequence encodes CASSGGLLGRQPQHF.

This clone was counted a few times. This sequence joins TRBV4-3 and TRBJ2-2; 7 positions match TRBD1. The CDR3 runs 15 residues. Germline values: CDR1 LGHNA, CDR2 YSLEER. Losses at the gene ends were 0 bases for V and 6 bases for J; bases not matched to a gene: 4. CDR3: CASSQDGTVPGELFF. The CDR3, as DNA: TGCGCCAGCAGCCAAGATGGGACAGTGCCCGGGGAGCTGTTTTTT.

As DNA, the CDR3 is TGTGCCAGCAGTGAAGACAGGGGGTGGGCTACTGAAGCTTTCTTT. Its protein product is CASSEDRGWATEAFF. V usage is TRBV2 and J usage is TRBJ1-1, with 8 positions matching TRBD1. With V trimmed by 1 base and J by 5 bases, 6 bases remained unmatched. CDR3 length: 15 residues. Per the germline V gene, CDR1 is SNHLY and CDR2 is FYNNEI.

The CDR3 nucleotides read TGTGCCAGCAAAGATGGGACAGTGAACACTGAAGCTTTCTTT. Amino acid sequence: CASKDGTVNTEAFF. The chain couples TRBV2 to TRBJ1-1; 7 bases agree with TRBD1. Germline-derived CDR1 and CDR2 are SNHLY and FYNNEI. The length of the CDR3 is 14 residues. With 7 bases clipped from V and 0 bases from J, the junction kept 5 bases outside the gene matches.

The chain is built from TRBV5-1 and TRBJ1-1, with no clear D. Germline V gene data show CDR1 as SGHRS and CDR2 as YFSETQ. V was pared by 0 bases and J by 2 bases, with 8 bases between. This CDR3 spans 14 amino acids. DNA for the CDR3: TGCGCCAGCAGCTTGGACAAGCGTAACACTGAAGCTTTCTTT. This sequence encodes CASSLDKRNTEAFF. The complete variable domain, with remaining parts taken from reference TRBV5-1 and TRBJ1-1, reads KAGVTQTPRYLIKTRGQQVTLSCSPISGHRSVSWYQQTPGQGLQFLFEYFSETQRNKGNFPGRFSGRQFSNSRSEMNVSTLELGDSALYLCASSLDKRNTEAFFGQGTRLTVV.

The genes are TRBV6-4 and TRBJ2-3, with 9 bases aligning to TRBD2. The CDR3 has 13 residues. The germline V gene has CDR1 MRHNA and CDR2 SNTAGT. With V trimmed by 4 bases and J by 10 bases, 6 bases remained unmatched. The CDR3 protein is CASSVSRGGSQYF. CDR3 sequence (DNA): TGTGCCAGCAGTGTATCGCGGGGGGGGTCGCAGTATTTT.

The chain is built from TRBV18 and TRBJ1-1; 7 bases agree with TRBD1. Germline assignment: CDR1 KGHSH and CDR2 LQKENI. The CDR3 extends over 17 amino acids. The J segment lost 5 bases and the V segment lost 1 base, leaving 13 bases of the junction unmatched. The CDR3 DNA is TGTGCCAGCTCACCACAACGAGAGAACAGGGGATGGACTGAAGCTTTCTTT. Translation: CASSPQRENRGWTEAFF.

V usage is TRBV7-9 and J usage is TRBJ1-1, with D possibly matching TRBD1 (5 bases). Germline V gene lookup returns CDR1 SEHNR and CDR2 FQNEAQ (reference sequence). The V end was cut by 7 bases, the J end by 4 bases, with 19 bases between. This CDR3 spans 15 amino acids. The CDR3: CASIFTGGAGTEAFF. CDR3 nucleotides: TGTGCCAGCATTTTTACGGGGGGAGCGGGCACTGAAGCTTTCTTT.

The chain links TRBV6-1 to TRBJ2-7; 8 positions match TRBD1. Germline CDR1 and CDR2: MNHNS and SASEGT. J was trimmed by 4 bases and V by 1 base; bases with no gene match: 9. This CDR3 has 16 residues. The CDR3 nucleotides are TGTGCCAGCAGTGAAGGAGGCGCAGGGGGCAGGTACGAGCAGTACTTC. As protein: CASSEGGAGGRYEQYF.

The chain combines TRBV28 with TRBJ2-7; 9 nucleotides agree with TRBD1. CDR3 size: 16 residues. The germline V gene has CDR1 MDHEN and CDR2 SYDVKM. The V and J ends lost 7 bases and 6 bases, in that order; junction bases with no gene match: 16. The CDR3, as DNA: TGTGCCAGCAACTTCGGACCCGGGACAGGGTCCGCCGAGCAGTACTTC. Protein product: CASNFGPGTGSAEQYF.

This clone was found once. The chain links TRBV10-3 to TRBJ1-1, with 9 bases identical to TRBD1. This CDR3 comprises 18 residues. The junction had 12 bases not matched to a gene; V was cut back by 0 bases and J by 4 bases. CDR1 and CDR2 from the germline V gene are ENHRY and SYGVKD. CDR3 nucleotide sequence: TGTGCCATCAGTGAGTCTAATATCTTTCTGACAGGGGGCACTGAAGCTTTCTTT. This sequence encodes CAISESNIFLTGGTEAFF.

On this clone itself: This CDR3 is also generated by other DNA sequences in the sample. J is TRBJ2-7 and V is TRBV11-3; D gene uncertain. The CDR3 runs to 13 residues. Trimming removed 0 bases from V and 4 bases from J, with 7 bases in between. Germline V lookup: CDR1 SGHNT, CDR2 YENEEA. The CDR3 DNA reads TGTGCCAGCAGCTTAGATTCGTCGTACGAGCAGTACTTC. This codes for CASSLDSSYEQYF.

The CDR3 region has the DNA TGTGCCAGCAGTGAACGTGGGCCTGGTAACAGTCAGCCCCAGCATTTT. Encoded protein: CASSERGPGNSQPQHF. This sequence joins TRBV6-1 and TRBJ1-5, with D unclear. Trimming pared 2 bases from V and 6 bases from J, leaving 17 bases between. The CDR3 totals 16 residues. The germline V gene encodes CDR1 MNHNS and CDR2 SASEGT.

This clone was observed a handful of times. The CDR3 region has the DNA TGTGCCAGCAGCTTAATTGACACCTATGGCTACACCTTC. Translating it yields CASSLIDTYGYTF. This chain uses TRBV7-9 with TRBJ1-2, with D unresolved. The CDR3 runs 13 residues. Per germline, CDR1 SEHNR and CDR2 FQNEAQ (reference sequence). V was clipped by 2 bases and J by 4 bases, with 8 bases between them.

This clone was detected a few times. The chain recombines TRBV6-4 with TRBJ2-1; TRBD1 matches at 7 bases. V lost 8 bases and J lost 4; bases outside the gene matches: 8. Germline CDR1 is MRHNA and CDR2 is SNTAGT. The CDR3 extends over 14 amino acids. The CDR3 DNA reads TGTGCCAGCCCTGACAGGGTAGCATACAATGAGCAGTTCTTC. Protein sequence: CASPDRVAYNEQFF.

The chain recombines TRBV4-3 with TRBJ2-5; D not resolved. This CDR3 contains 14 residues. Deletions cut 6 bases from V and 0 bases from J, with 11 bases between. The germline gives CDR1 LGHNA, CDR2 YSLEER. CDR3 DNA: TGCGCCAGCAGTCGAACTCGGGACCAAGAGACCCAGTACTTC. As protein: CASSRTRDQETQYF.

The gene calls are TRBV29-1 and TRBJ2-7; TRBD2 might be the D (6 bases). Between the trimmed V and J ends, which lost 4 bases and 0 bases, there was a span of 10 bases. The length of the CDR3 is 13 residues. CDR1 and CDR2 from the germline V gene are SQVTM and ANQGSEA. CDR3 amino acids: CSVVERASYEQYF. DNA of the CDR3: TGCAGCGTTGTTGAGCGGGCCTCCTACGAGCAGTACTTC.

The chain couples TRBV2 to TRBJ2-7, with D uncertain. CDR3 length: 14 residues. Trimming cost V 3 bases and J 3 bases, with 12 bases left between them. The germline V gene has CDR1 SNHLY and CDR2 FYNNEI. The CDR3 DNA follows: TGTGCCAGCAGTGAGGGCCTTACAAACTACGAGCAGTACTTC. Amino acid sequence: CASSEGLTNYEQYF. The whole variable domain, remainder taken from reference TRBV2 and TRBJ2-7, is EPEVTQTPSHQVTQMGQEVILRCVPISNHLYFYWYRQILGQKVEFLVSFYNNEISEKSEIFDDQFSVERPDGSNFTLKIRSTKLEDSAMYFCASSEGLTNYEQYFGPGTRLTVT.